These T cell receptor beta chains were read from a single sample in a study of T cell responses to AZD1222 COVID-19 vaccine. Profiling relied on immunoSEQ multiplex PCR, and the TCRdb table lists in-frame clones only, not all of them. The sample includes around 130,000 clones, roughly nine tenths of them seen just once. The input for sequencing was peripheral blood, taken on day 0 of AZD1222 vaccination. The receptors were gathered from an adult in good health. Each CDR3 is given without its conserved first and last residue.

TRBJ1-2	TRBV20-1	SVTGWDRG
TRBJ1-2	TRBV5-1	ASSLMVGERDGYT
TRBJ1-5	TRBV27	ASSLAYGDQPQH
TRBJ2-5	TRBV23-1	ASLNRTRETQY
TRBJ1-2	TRBV9	ASSPFYRSLYGYT
TRBJ2-7	TRBV7-6	ASSVGGGLSSYEQY
TRBJ2-2	TRBV11-2	ASSLDRSGSLTGELF
TRBJ1-3	TRBV5-1	ASGEKDTIY
TRBJ2-2	TRBV11-2	ASSTFPTGGSTGELF
TRBJ1-1	TRBV7-9	ASSSRTTGQRAEAF
TRBJ2-1	TRBV7-9	ASSYLGAGTGSNEQF
TRBJ1-4	TRBV11-2	ASSSGTATNEKLF
TRBJ1-3	TRBV12-3/TRBV12-4	ATPTRNTIY
TRBJ2-5	TRBV30	AWSHDQETQY
TRBJ1-4	TRBV15	ATSRDQQGGVEKLF
TRBJ1-5	TRBV18	ASLDGTTGEPQH
TRBJ2-7	TRBV5-1	ASSSGTPRGEQY
TRBJ1-5	TRBV3-1/TRBV3-2	ASSPTKGCRQRINSNQPQH
TRBJ2-2	TRBV25-1	ASSEWLAAGTGELF
TRBJ2-7	TRBV4-1	ASSQEGTGQQFEQY
TRBJ1-6	TRBV30	AWSVPDRRNSPLH
TRBJ2-1	TRBV12-5	ASGLVLAGSSYNEQF
TRBJ1-1	TRBV9	ASSVDAVNTEAF
TRBJ1-2	TRBV5-1	ASSGEGQGASGYT
TRBJ2-2	TRBV27	ASSPVGGSYTGELF
TRBJ1-4	TRBV30	AWSRGIGEKLF
TRBJ2-1	TRBV7-2	ASSRSGRDTNEQF
TRBJ2-1	TRBV3-1/TRBV3-2	ASSQKGSGALNEQF
TRBJ2-1	TRBV3-1/TRBV3-2	ASSPQLASSYNEQF
TRBJ2-7	TRBV7-2	ASSLGLAGGLGYEQY
TRBJ2-1	TRBV9	ASSGNEQF
TRBJ1-2	TRBV10-3	AISECIGVGQRWDRGPCGYT
TRBJ1-3	TRBV5-6	ASSLDGTGASGNTIY
TRBJ2-4	TRBV21-1	ASSNEATLGSDIQY
TRBJ1-4	TRBV6-1	ASSGARGAGTNEKLF
TRBJ2-7	TRBV2	ASTEAAGWLYEQY
TRBJ2-7	TRBV30	AWSVLGHTYEQY
TRBJ2-7	TRBV5-1	ASRIPGRSYEQY
TRBJ2-7	TRBV6-5	ASRPTGLYEQY
TRBJ2-7	TRBV18	ASSHTQGGEFYEQY
TRBJ2-3	TRBV11-3	ASSSGLAGDTQY
TRBJ2-1	TRBV3-1/TRBV3-2	ASSQDPGPHTYNEQF
TRBJ1-5	TRBV4-1	ASSQEWPAARPQH
TRBJ2-4	TRBV19	ASSIVGGAKNIQY
TRBJ1-6	TRBV3-1/TRBV3-2	ASSPWTNSPLH
TRBJ2-5	TRBV2	ASSEYVHQETQY
TRBJ1-2	TRBV18	ASSPGTGADGYT
TRBJ2-2	TRBV7-9	ASSLDPVVVPGELF
TRBJ1-1	TRBV7-9	ASRPLQGPEAF
TRBJ2-7	TRBV5-1	ASSRAGEDYEQY
TRBJ1-1	TRBV19	ASSTGSNTEAF
TRBJ2-7	TRBV5-6	ASSLAGGTYEQY
TRBJ1-1	TRBV3-1/TRBV3-2	ASSQGTARDMN
TRBJ2-1	TRBV6-2/TRBV6-3	ASSERTSGLNEQF
TRBJ2-7	TRBV4-2	ASSQGLTAYEQY